A single count supports the clone carrying this T cell receptor (beta chain). Its target is unknown. Described treatment: 15 to 20 received Ad26.COV2.S at low or high dose, single or two shots; about 5 received placebo; per-sample allocation not given. The samples were gathered on day 63 after the first injection of vaccine or placebo. This entry belongs to a study of Ad26.COV2.S vaccination and SARS-CoV-2 variants. Study background: Ad26.COV2.S shots went into the muscle once or twice, 56 days apart. Study results and caveats: Similar non-spike TCR breadth was observed in recipients of vaccine and of placebo. Spike-specific TCR breadth in vaccine recipients exceeded that seen in placebo recipients.

The V gene lost 4 bases and the J gene lost 4 bases, with 15 bases spanning the gap. Germline-derived CDR1 and CDR2 are SGHRS and YFSETQ. The CDR3 has 15 amino acids. Assay: immunoSEQ multiplex PCR; the TCRdb copy retains only in-frame clones and omits some. The table has about 440,000 clones, about 90% seen once. The source was peripheral blood, collected in a trial of Ad26.COV2.S vaccine versus placebo. The TCR comes from a person between 18 and 65 years old who received the Ad26.COV2.S COVID-19 vaccine or a placebo. The chain uses TRBV5-1 and TRBJ1-3, with D maybe TRBD1 (5 bases). The CDR3 DNA reads as TGCGCCAGCAGCCCCGGGTCGACAGACGGAAACACCATATATTTT. Its translation is CASSPGSTDGNTIYF.